The sequence of this T cell receptor beta chain was determined in a study of a mutant IDH1 vaccine in newly diagnosed glioma. Study context: Averaging roughly 40 years of age, treated patients were around 60% male and approximately 40% female. At week 47 came visit V13, while visit V12 had come at week 35. Previous treatment comprised radiotherapy, temozolomide, or both, mostly both. Study-level results: Seemingly, pseudoprogression had no relation to changes in the top peripheral T cell clonotypes.

Sequenced by immunoSEQ multiplex PCR; TCRdb stores in-frame clones only, minus some. The table shows 60,000 or so clones, with 84% occurring only once. The time point was: week 35, safety follow-up. Vaccine doses each comprised 300 ug of mutant IDH1 20-mer peptide, with topical imiquimod. This clone was seen just once. Its target is unknown. The ends lost 3 bases at V and 3 bases at J; junction bases unmatched: 2. The CDR3 loop spans 15 amino acids. The germline gives CDR1 SGHRS, CDR2 YFSETQ. The chain recombines TRBV5-1 with TRBJ2-7, with 14 positions matching TRBD2. The TCR comes from a man younger than 45 with glioma. The source material was PBMCs, sampled from a glioma patient whose treatment included an IDH1 peptide vaccine. CDR3 amino acids: CASSSGTSGGYEQYF. The CDR3 nucleotides read TGCGCCAGCAGCTCCGGGACTAGCGGGGGCTACGAGCAGTACTTC.